This T cell receptor (beta chain) was sequenced for a study of T cells after yellow fever vaccination. Background on the study: Fractions low in cell number were prepared with SMART-Seq v4 Ultra Low Input.

The CDR3 is 15 amino acids. V was pared by 3 bases and J by 5 bases, with 16 bases between. CDR1 and CDR2 (germline): SGHTA, FQGNSA. 5'RACE template switching produced TCR cDNA carrying a universal primer site and UMIs. A single record per CDR3 protein comes from TCRdb applying MiXCR to the 5' RACE reads. The repertoire holds 150,000 to 200,000 distinct CDR3 sequences, with about 6% as singletons. Study-wide points: Most clones from primary vaccination were detected again post-booster (approximately 97% CD4, 88% CD8). Repertoires obtained by FACS sorting could include abundant clonotypes that entered as contaminants from the bulk population.

At least ten counts were recorded for this clonotype. Its antigen is not known. This TCR came from a man between 18 and 35 years old who received the YFV17D yellow fever vaccine. The V gene is TRBV7-2, the J gene TRBJ1-2, with D perhaps matching TRBD1 (6 bases). The sequences come from CD4+ T cells sorted from PBMCs, collected on the day of the first yellow fever vaccination. The CDR3 is CASSFTQGRGYGYTF. The CDR3 nucleotides are TGTGCCAGCAGCTTTACGCAGGGGAGGGGGTATGGCTACACCTTC.